This T cell receptor beta chain was captured in a study of cytomegalovirus exposure and HLA in healthy donors. Study-level information: Caucasian-associated ancestry cluster membership applied to around 76% of under 450 genotyped donors.

With 3 bases clipped from V and 0 bases from J, the junction kept 5 bases outside the gene matches. The germline CDR1 and CDR2 sequences are SGDLS and YYNGEE. This CDR3 has 15 amino acids. Primers for the PCR totalled 60 Vbeta and 13 Jbeta. The repertoire was sequenced with immunoSEQ multiplex PCR; TCRdb's copy has only in-frame clones and lacks some. Of 70,000 to 95,000 clones in the sample, more than 60% were seen once. Overall study results and limits: Available immune exposure information was restricted to CMV serostatus only. Analyses of presence and absence presupposed an approximately uniform sequencing depth across donors. Later analysis associated a missense DCLRE1C variant with TCR beta V- and J-gene trimming.

Details on this clone: Its antigen is currently unknown.

The TCR originated in a human donor in good health. This chain links TRBV9 with TRBJ2-7; 8 bases are shared with TRBD1. The specimen was PBMCs. The CDR3, as DNA: TGTGCCAGCAGCGCCGGGACAGGTTACTCCTACGAGCAGTACTTC. It encodes CASSAGTGYSYEQYF.